Following are 2 T cell receptor beta chains from one sample sequenced in a study of cytomegalovirus exposure and HLA in healthy donors. It was with 60 Vbeta and 13 Jbeta primers that the PCR ran. This table comes from immunoSEQ multiplex PCR, and its TCRdb copy is limited to in-frame clones, with some not included. This repertoire shows about 190,000 clones, 65% to 75% found once; its top ten account for approximately 4.8%. The source material was PBMCs. The source is a man in his thirties or forties in good health and CMV-seropositive.

The J gene is TRBJ1-2, the V gene TRBV6-5; D remains ambiguous. CDR1 and CDR2 (germline): MNHEY, SVGAGI. The CDR3 spans 13 residues. V was cut by 2 bases and J by 4 bases, with 8 bases left in between. The CDR3 DNA follows: TGTGCCAGCAGTTACCCCGGAGGCTATGGCTACACCTTC. Its translation is CASSYPGGYGYTF.

The CDR3 protein is CASSLGQNTGELFF. CDR3 bases: TGTGCCAGCAGCTTAGGGCAAAACACCGGGGAGCTGTTTTTT. V usage is TRBV7-3 and J usage is TRBJ2-2; D unclear. Germline lookup yields CDR1 SGHTA and CDR2 FQGTGA. The V end lost 2 bases, the J end lost 2 bases, and 6 bases lay between the germline ends. The CDR3 length is 14 residues. The full variable domain, completed using reference TRBV7-3 and TRBJ2-2, is GAGVSQTPSNKVTEKGKYVELRCDPISGHTALYWYRQSLGQGPEFLIYFQGTGAADDSGLPNDRFFAVRPEGSVSTLKIQRTERGDSAVYLCASSLGQNTGELFFGEGSRLTVL.